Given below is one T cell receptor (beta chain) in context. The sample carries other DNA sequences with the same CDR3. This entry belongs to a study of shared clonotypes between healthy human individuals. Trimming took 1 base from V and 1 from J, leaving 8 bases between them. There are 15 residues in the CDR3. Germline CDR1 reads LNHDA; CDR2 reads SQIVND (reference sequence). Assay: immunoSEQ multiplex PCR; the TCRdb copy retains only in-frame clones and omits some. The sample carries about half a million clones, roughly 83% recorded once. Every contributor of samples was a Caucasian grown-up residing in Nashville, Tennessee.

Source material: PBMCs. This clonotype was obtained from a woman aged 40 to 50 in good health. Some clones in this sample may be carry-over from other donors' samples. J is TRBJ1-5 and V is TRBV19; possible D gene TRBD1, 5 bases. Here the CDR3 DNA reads TGTGCCAGTAGTATAGGGGGGGGAAGCAATCAGCCCCAGCATTTT. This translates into CASSIGGGSNQPQHF.